This record covers a single TCR beta chain. The antigen remains undetermined. Measured with immunoSEQ multiplex PCR; TCRdb has only the in-frame clones, and not every one. Of approximately 2.4 million clones listed, approximately 94% are singletons. These data come from a study of shared clonotypes between healthy human individuals. The CDR3 runs to 15 residues. V gave up 6 bases and J gave up 8 bases, with 19 bases separating them. Germline V gene sequence: CDR1 SNHLY, CDR2 FYNNEI. Study-level points and caveats: Compared with clonotypes that all four donors shared, non-shared clonotypes had lower generation probabilities. The study found about 5% of naive CD4 clonotypes shared across a handful of donors.

The V call is TRBV2, the J call TRBJ1-4, with D possibly TRBD1 on 6 matching bases. The sequence was obtained from a man aged 18 to 29 in good health. Sequenced sample: naive CD4+ T cells sorted from blood. The sample's subset: CD45RA+ positively selected. CDR3 amino acids: CASSPTQGWNEKLFF. In nucleotides, the CDR3 is TGTGCCAGCAGCCCTACTCAGGGGTGGAACGAAAAACTGTTTTTT.